A single sample is the source of the 26 T cell receptor delta chains below, sequenced in a study of gamma-delta T cells after stem cell transplantation. TCRdb re-processed the RT-PCR reads using CATT. The sample holds roughly 2,000 delta-chain clones; 15% to 20% are singletons and the top ten take under 40%. Sequencing was performed on gamma-delta T cells. These receptor sequences come from a human donor. It is not recorded whose cells these are; they may come from a transplant donor.

This clone appeared a few times. The TCRdb protein comes from a much larger clone and disagrees with this DNA's translation at residue 8, likely due to a read error; the protein given here is derived from the DNA. The chain has TRDV2 and TRDJ1, with 7 positions matching TRDD3. Per germline, CDR1 GEAIGNYY and CDR2 EKD. After removal of 2 bases from V and 3 bases from J, the junction contained 14 bases not matched to a gene. The CDR3 runs to 17 residues. CDR3 nucleotide sequence: TGTGCCTGTGACAGGCTACTGGAGGATACGCTATCCGATAAACTCATCTTT. Protein product: CACDRLLEDTLSDKLIF.

On this clone itself: This likely traces to a read error, being one base from a far larger clone. V gene TRDV2 combines with J gene TRDJ1; TRDD3 agrees at 9 bases. J lost 0 bases, V lost 3 bases, and 25 bases had no gene match. This CDR3 is 22 amino acids long. Germline loops: CDR1 GEAIGNYY, CDR2 EKD. The CDR3 protein is CACDPLGDEGGYLRGYTDKLIF. DNA of the CDR3: TGTGCCTGTGACCCGCTCGGGGACGAAGGGGGATACCTGAGGGGGTACACCGATAAACTCATCTTT.

In the case of this clone: The protein TCRdb lists belongs to a much larger clone and differs from this DNA's translation at residue 16, which points to a read error; the protein shown is made from the DNA. The J gene is TRDJ1, the V gene TRDV2; 9 bases are shared with TRDD3. The germline gives CDR1 GEAIGNYY, CDR2 EKD. There are 17 residues in the CDR3. The CDR3 sequence is CACDPVLGDSHTDKLTF. Written as DNA, the CDR3 is TGTGCCTGTGACCCAGTACTGGGGGACTCACACACCGATAAACTCACCTTT.

On this clone itself: TCRdb assigns this DNA the protein of a much larger clone, which departs from its translation at residue 6; this likely reflects a read error, and the protein shown comes from translating the DNA. The chain combines TRDV2 with TRDJ1, with 11 bases aligning to TRDD3. From germline, CDR1 is GEAIGNYY and CDR2 EKD. The CDR3 totals 19 residues. V lost 3 bases to trimming and J lost 0 bases; unmatched junction nucleotides: 14. This CDR3 is CACDPSSPLGDNNTDKLIF. In nucleotides, the CDR3 is TGTGCCTGTGACCCATCGAGTCCACTGGGGGATAATAACACCGATAAACTCATCTTT.

About this clone itself: The amino acid sequence in TCRdb belongs to a much larger clone and departs from this DNA's translation at residue 10, likely a sequencing read error; the sequence shown is translated from the DNA. V gene TRDV2 combines with J gene TRDJ1; 10 bases match TRDD3. The CDR3 contains 19 residues. Germline V CDR1 and CDR2: GEAIGNYY, EKD. J was trimmed by 2 bases and V by 2 bases; bases with no gene match: 16. CDR3 protein: CACDRLAPPTLGDTDKLIF. CDR3 bases: TGTGCCTGTGACAGGCTTGCCCCGCCTACACTGGGGGATACCGATAAACTCATCTTT.

This clone is medium-sized (0.01 to 0.1%) within its sample. The rearrangement uses TRDV2 and TRDJ1; D possibly corresponds to TRDD3 (6 bases). The CDR3 contains 18 residues. Looked up from germline, CDR1 is GEAIGNYY and CDR2 is EKD. Deletions cut 4 bases from V and 0 bases from J, with 23 bases between. CDR3 amino acids: CACEHIPPGDQYTDKLIF. The DNA for the CDR3 is TGTGCCTGTGAGCATATCCCACCTGGGGATCAGTACACCGATAAACTCATCTTT.

The sample holds one count of this clone. With only one base between it and a far larger clone, this is likely a read error. Other DNA sequences in the same sample also yield this CDR3. The CDR3 here is CACDPMESSLPGGLRQGSDKLIF. In nucleotides, the CDR3 is TGTGCCTGTGACCCAATGGAATCCTCCCTACCGGGGGGACTCCGGCAGGGATCGGATAAACTCATCTTT. This chain uses TRDV2 with TRDJ1, with a weak D call TRDD3 (6 bases). The germline V gene encodes CDR1 GEAIGNYY and CDR2 EKD. V was trimmed by 3 bases and J by 5 bases, leaving 42 bases between them. The CDR3 spans 23 residues.

This clone was seen only a few times. The likely explanation is a read error, given a far larger clone one base away. Other DNA sequences of this sample code for an identical CDR3. V and J are TRDV2 and TRDJ1, with 11 positions matching TRDD3. The J segment lost 1 base and the V segment lost 3 bases, leaving 18 bases of the junction unmatched. Germline CDR1 and CDR2: GEAIGNYY and EKD. The CDR3 runs to 20 residues. The CDR3: CACDLMSAGLGDTSTDKLIF. DNA of the CDR3: TGTGCCTGTGACTTGATGTCGGCGGGGCTGGGGGATACCTCCACCGATAAACTCATCTTT.

This clone came up a few times. Translating this DNA gives a protein that differs at residue 4 from the TCRdb one, which belongs to a much larger clone; a read error is likely, and the protein shown is this translation. The chain is built from TRDV2 and TRDJ1; 12 positions match TRDD3. This CDR3 region has 17 residues. Trimming took 5 bases from V and 0 from J; bases not matched to a gene: 9. Looked up from germline, CDR1 is GEAIGNYY and CDR2 is EKD. The CDR3 sequence is CACVKLGDTRYTDKLIF. The CDR3 nucleotides read TGTGCCTGTGTCAAACTGGGGGATACCCGGTACACCGATAAACTCATCTTT.

This clone has just a few counts. A far bigger clonotype differs at one base, so this is likely a read error. Written as DNA, the CDR3 is TGTGCCTGTGACACCTTGGGGACGAACACCGATGAACTCATCTTT. Translation: CACDTLGTNTDELIF. The chain combines TRDV2 with TRDJ1; D perhaps matches TRDD3 (5 bases). CDR3 length equals 15 residues. Germline V gene sequence: CDR1 GEAIGNYY, CDR2 EKD.

By share, this clone ranks as large (0.1 to 1%). The same CDR3 can be traced to other DNA sequences in this sample. The rearrangement links TRDV2 to TRDJ3; D gene unclear. The V and J ends lost 0 bases and 0 bases respectively, with 11 bases between them. The V gene's germline CDR1 is GEAIGNYY and CDR2 EKD. The CDR3 is 18 residues long. CDR3 amino acids: CACDTEWESSWDTRQMFF. The CDR3 nucleotides are TGTGCCTGTGACACCGAGTGGGAGAGCTCCTGGGACACCCGACAGATGTTTTTC.

Comment on this clone: A single base is all that separates this from a far larger clone, so a read error is likely. The chain uses TRDV2 and TRDJ1, with D maybe TRDD3 (5 bases). V lost 2 bases and J lost 0, with 15 bases in between. Germline CDR1 reads GEAIGNYY; CDR2 reads EKD. The CDR3 covers 16 residues. In DNA form, the CDR3 reads TGTGCCTGTGACAATTTACTGGCTCGAGACACCGATAAACTCATCTTT. Translated, it gives CACDNLLARDTDKLIF.

As regards this clone: Translating this DNA gives a protein that differs at residue 2 from the TCRdb one, which belongs to a much larger clone; a read error is likely, and the protein shown is this translation. The rearrangement joins TRDV2 to TRDJ1; 9 nucleotides match TRDD3. This CDR3 comprises 19 residues. Germline V gene lookup returns CDR1 GEAIGNYY and CDR2 EKD. CDR3 loop: CSCEILTRRGYEDTDKLIF. Here the CDR3 DNA reads TGTTCCTGTGAGATTCTTACGAGGAGGGGATACGAGGACACCGATAAACTCATCTTT.

This clone was observed once. A single base is all that separates this from a far larger clone, so a read error is likely. This chain uses TRDV2 with TRDJ1; TRDD3 agrees at 9 bases. The germline V gene encodes CDR1 GEAIGNYY and CDR2 EKD. This CDR3 region has 22 residues. In DNA, the CDR3 is TGTGCCTGTGACACCCTAGAAGGACCTACACTGGGGGACTTACCTAACACCGATAAACTCACCTTT. It specifies CACDTLEGPTLGDLPNTDKLTF.

A word on this clone: Since a much larger clone is just one base distant, this may be a read error. The rearrangement joins TRDV2 to TRDJ1, with 8 bases fitting TRDD2. The CDR3 sequence is 22 residues long. Germline assignment: CDR1 GEAIGNYY and CDR2 EKD. V shed 4 bases and J 0 bases; nucleotides not matched to a gene: 27. This chain's CDR3 is CACEPLYTSSYVGGSYTDKLIF. DNA for the CDR3: TGTGCCTGTGAACCACTATACACCTCTTCCTACGTGGGTGGATCGTACACCGATAAACTCATCTTT.

By share, this clone ranks as medium-sized. The chain joins TRDV2 to TRDJ1; tentative D call: TRDD3 (6 bases). The V end was cut by 6 bases, the J end by 4 bases, with 20 bases between. Per germline, CDR1 GEAIGNYY and CDR2 EKD. CDR3 size: 15 residues. The DNA of the CDR3 is TGTGCCTGTTTTAGCGTGGGGATTCTTAACGATAAACTCATCTTT. The encoded protein is CACFSVGILNDKLIF.

Judged by abundance, this clone is large. This chain links TRDV2 with TRDJ1; D is ambiguous. The CDR3 is made up of 17 amino acids. Trimming cost V 0 bases and J 0 bases, with 16 bases left between them. CDR1 and CDR2 (germline): GEAIGNYY, EKD. The CDR3 coding sequence is TGTGCCTGTGACACCGTTCACAGTCGCCTGTACACCGATAAACTCATCTTT. Encoded protein: CACDTVHSRLYTDKLIF.

This clone was seen only a few times. This probably arose from a read error, given a far larger clone one base away. The same CDR3 arises from other DNA sequences in this sample as well. The J gene is TRDJ1, the V gene TRDV2; tentatively, D is TRDD3 (5 bases). V gave up 4 bases and J gave up 3 bases, with 23 bases separating them. CDR3 length: 17 residues. Germline V gene sequence: CDR1 GEAIGNYY, CDR2 EKD. CDR3 sequence (DNA): TGTGCCTGTGAACCCTTGGGGACACCTCGAGGGGCCGATAAACTCATCTTT. This gives the protein CACEPLGTPRGADKLIF.

About this clone itself: It is likely a read error: a sequence one base away is far more abundant. The chain joins TRDV2 to TRDJ1, with 12 positions matching TRDD3. The CDR3 runs to 24 residues. Germline V gene data show CDR1 as GEAIGNYY and CDR2 as EKD. CDR3 region: CAGDTAWGIRGRGIPTHNTDKLIF. Here the CDR3 DNA reads TGTGCCGGTGACACCGCCTGGGGGATACGGGGCCGTGGAATTCCCACCCACAACACCGATAAACTCATCTTT.

As to this clone: This sequence is one base from a far larger clone and is likely a read error. Other DNA sequences of this sample code for an identical CDR3. CDR3 loop: CACDTVGLGDNGKLIF. Written as DNA, the CDR3 is TGTGCCTGTGACACCGTGGGACTGGGGGATAACGGTAAACTTATCTTT. This rearrangement joins TRDV2 to TRDJ1, with TRDD3 matching 11 bases. Germline CDR1 is GEAIGNYY and CDR2 is EKD. This CDR3 has 16 amino acids.

This clone is labeled large (0.1 to 1%). The rearrangement joins TRDV2 to TRDJ1; 13 bases line up with TRDD3. Looked up from germline, CDR1 is GEAIGNYY and CDR2 is EKD. The CDR3 extends over 19 amino acids. With 3 bases clipped from V and 2 bases from J, the junction kept 14 bases outside the gene matches. As DNA, the CDR3 is TGTGCCTGTGACTCCGTACTGGGGGATACGAAGTGGGGGACCGATAAACTCATCTTT. Its translation is CACDSVLGDTKWGTDKLIF.

This chain uses TRDV2 with TRDJ1; 7 bases line up with TRDD3. CDR1 is GEAIGNYY and CDR2 is EKD in the germline V gene. Germline trimming cut 0 bases from V and 0 bases from J; bases unmatched to any gene: 27. CDR3 length: 23 residues. This CDR3 is CACDTLASRTGVLEWSYTDKLIF. In nucleotides, the CDR3 is TGTGCCTGTGACACCCTAGCCTCACGTACTGGGGTATTAGAGTGGTCTTACACCGATAAACTCATCTTT.

As concerns this clone: A far larger clone lies a single base away; this is likely a read error. The rearrangement joins TRDV2 to TRDJ1, with 7 bases identical to TRDD3. V dropped 4 bases and J dropped 4; count of bases not matched to a gene: 11. The germline gives CDR1 GEAIGNYY, CDR2 EKD. This CDR3 is built from 15 residues. CDR3 nucleotide sequence: TGTGCCTGTGATACCCTTAAGGGGATAAGCGATAAACTCATCTTT. This translates into CACDTLKGISDKLIF.

This clone was detected a few times. The TCRdb record carries a much larger clone's protein, which differs from this DNA's translation at residue 3; a read error is the likely cause, and the protein listed here is the DNA translation. The chain couples TRDV2 to TRDJ1; 9 bases match TRDD3. V shed 7 bases and J 3 bases; nucleotides not matched to a gene: 17. Germline V gene sequence: CDR1 GEAIGNYY, CDR2 EKD. CDR3 length: 17 amino acids. The DNA for the CDR3 is TGTGCCTGGGACTCTATAGACGGGGGGATACTTTCCGATAAACTCATCTTT. Translated, it gives CAWDSIDGGILSDKLIF.

The chain has TRDV2 and TRDJ1, with 10 bases that match TRDD3. The CDR3 spans 17 residues. With V trimmed by 3 bases and J by 2 bases, 11 bases remained unmatched. Germline CDR1 and CDR2: GEAIGNYY and EKD. CDR3: CACDLLLGDRTTDKLIF. As DNA, the CDR3 is TGTGCCTGTGACCTTCTACTGGGGGATCGTACAACCGATAAACTCATCTTT.

Note on this clone: One base away lies a much larger clone, so this may be a sequencing read error. Within the sample, other DNA sequences also encode this same CDR3. The chain carries TRDV2 and TRDJ1, with TRDD3 identical over 10 bases. Germline V gene data show CDR1 as GEAIGNYY and CDR2 as EKD. CDR3 size: 20 residues. The V and J ends lost 0 bases and 2 bases, in that order; junction bases with no gene match: 17. The CDR3 bases are TGTGCCTGTGACACCTTTGGACTGGGGGATCCGAAGGCACTAACCGATAAACTCATCTTT. This gives the protein CACDTFGLGDPKALTDKLIF.